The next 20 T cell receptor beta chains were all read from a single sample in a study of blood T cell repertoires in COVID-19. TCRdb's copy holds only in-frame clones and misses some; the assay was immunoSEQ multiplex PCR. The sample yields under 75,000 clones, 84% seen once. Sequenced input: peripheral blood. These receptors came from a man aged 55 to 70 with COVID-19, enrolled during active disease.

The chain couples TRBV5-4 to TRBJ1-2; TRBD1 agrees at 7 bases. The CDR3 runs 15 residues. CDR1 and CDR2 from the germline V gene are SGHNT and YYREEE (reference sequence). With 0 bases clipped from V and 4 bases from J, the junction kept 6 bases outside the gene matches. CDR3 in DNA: TGTGCCAGCAGCTTGGTACAGGGGAAGGGCTATGGCTACACCTTC. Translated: CASSLVQGKGYGYTF. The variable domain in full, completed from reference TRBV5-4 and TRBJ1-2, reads ETGVTQSPTHLIKTRGQQVTLRCSSQSGHNTVSWYQQALGQGPQFIFQYYREEENGRGNFPPRFSGLQFPNYSSELNVNALELDDSALYLCASSLVQGKGYGYTFGSGTRLTVV.

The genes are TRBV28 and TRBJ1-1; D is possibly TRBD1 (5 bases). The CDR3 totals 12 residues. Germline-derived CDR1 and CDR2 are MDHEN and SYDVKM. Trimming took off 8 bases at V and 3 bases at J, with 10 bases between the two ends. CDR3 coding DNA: TGTGCCAGCTCGGAGGGGTACACTGAAGCTTTCTTT. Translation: CASSEGYTEAFF.

CDR3 bases: TGTGCCTGGAGTCTCTTAGCGGGAGTTGGAATTGAGCAGTTCTTC. Translated: CAWSLLAGVGIEQFF. This chain connects TRBV30 to TRBJ2-1; TRBD2 matches at 9 bases. V lost 2 bases and J lost 9; bases outside the gene matches: 11. Looked up from germline, CDR1 is GTSNPN and CDR2 is SVGIG (reference sequence). The CDR3 consists of 15 residues.

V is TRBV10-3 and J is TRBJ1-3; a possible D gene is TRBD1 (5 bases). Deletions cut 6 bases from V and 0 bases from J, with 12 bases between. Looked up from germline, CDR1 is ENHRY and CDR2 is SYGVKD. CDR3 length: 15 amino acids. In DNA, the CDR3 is TGTGCCATCAGAAACGGGGGGAGCTCTGGAAACACCATATATTTT. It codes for CAIRNGGSSGNTIYF.

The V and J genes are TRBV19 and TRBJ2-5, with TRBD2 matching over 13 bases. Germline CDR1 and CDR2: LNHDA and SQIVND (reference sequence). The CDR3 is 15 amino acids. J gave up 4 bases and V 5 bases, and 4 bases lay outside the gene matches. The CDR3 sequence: CASSPLAGGTETQYF. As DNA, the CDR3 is TGTGCCAGTAGTCCACTAGCGGGAGGGACAGAGACCCAGTACTTC.

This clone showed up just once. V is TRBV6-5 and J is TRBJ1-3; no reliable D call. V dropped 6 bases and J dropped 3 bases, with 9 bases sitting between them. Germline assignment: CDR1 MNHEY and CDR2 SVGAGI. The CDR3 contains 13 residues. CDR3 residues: CASRAPHGNTIYF. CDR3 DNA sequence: TGTGCCAGCAGGGCTCCTCATGGAAACACCATATATTTT.

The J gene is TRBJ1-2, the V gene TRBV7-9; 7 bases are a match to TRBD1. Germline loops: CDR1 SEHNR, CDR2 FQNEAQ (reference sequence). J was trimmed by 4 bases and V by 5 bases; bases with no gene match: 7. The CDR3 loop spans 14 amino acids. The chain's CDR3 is CASSLMTGRYGYTF. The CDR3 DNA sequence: TGTGCCAGCAGCCTGATGACAGGGCGCTATGGCTACACCTTC.

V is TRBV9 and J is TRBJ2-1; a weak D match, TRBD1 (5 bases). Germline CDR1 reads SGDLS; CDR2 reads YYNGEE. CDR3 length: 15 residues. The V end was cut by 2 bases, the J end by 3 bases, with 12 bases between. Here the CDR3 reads CASSVDSAIYNEQFF. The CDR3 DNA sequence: TGTGCCAGCAGCGTTGACAGTGCCATCTACAATGAGCAGTTCTTC.

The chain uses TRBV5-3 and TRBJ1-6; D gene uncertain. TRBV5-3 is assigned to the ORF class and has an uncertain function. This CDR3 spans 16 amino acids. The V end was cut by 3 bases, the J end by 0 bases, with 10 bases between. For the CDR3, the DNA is TGTGCCAGAAGCTGGGCCCCCAACTCCTATAATTCACCCCTCCACTTT. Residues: CARSWAPNSYNSPLHF.

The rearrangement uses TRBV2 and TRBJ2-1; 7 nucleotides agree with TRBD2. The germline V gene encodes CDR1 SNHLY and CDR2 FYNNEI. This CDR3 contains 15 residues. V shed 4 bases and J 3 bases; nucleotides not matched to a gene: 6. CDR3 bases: TGTGCCAGCAGTGCGGGACTACCCGGCTACAATGAGCAGTTCTTC. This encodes CASSAGLPGYNEQFF.

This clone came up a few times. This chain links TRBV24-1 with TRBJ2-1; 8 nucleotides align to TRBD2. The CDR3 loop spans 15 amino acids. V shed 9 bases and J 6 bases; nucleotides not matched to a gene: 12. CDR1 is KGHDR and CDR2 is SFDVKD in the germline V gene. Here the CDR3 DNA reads TGTGCCACCCGGCCTAGCGCGGGAGGTTTCAATGAGCAGTTCTTC. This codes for CATRPSAGGFNEQFF.

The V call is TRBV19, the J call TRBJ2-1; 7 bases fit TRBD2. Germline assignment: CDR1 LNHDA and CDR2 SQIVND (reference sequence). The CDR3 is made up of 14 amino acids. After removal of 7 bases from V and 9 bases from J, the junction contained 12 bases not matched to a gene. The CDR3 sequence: CASKAGYNNFEQFF. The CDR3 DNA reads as TGTGCCAGTAAAGCGGGGTATAACAACTTTGAGCAGTTCTTC.

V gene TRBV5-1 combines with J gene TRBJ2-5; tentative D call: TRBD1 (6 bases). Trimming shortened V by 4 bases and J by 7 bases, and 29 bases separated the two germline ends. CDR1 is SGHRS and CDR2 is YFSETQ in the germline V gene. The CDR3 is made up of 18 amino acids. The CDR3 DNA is TGCGCCAGCAGCCCCCCGGGACACCGAGGGGTTCTCGAGAGGACCCAGTACTTC. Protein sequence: CASSPPGHRGVLERTQYF.

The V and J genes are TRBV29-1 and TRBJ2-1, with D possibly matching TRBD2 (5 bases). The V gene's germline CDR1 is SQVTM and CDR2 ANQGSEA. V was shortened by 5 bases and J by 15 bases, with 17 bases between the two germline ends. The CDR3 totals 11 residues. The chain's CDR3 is CSVPLRDSMFF. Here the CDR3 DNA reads TGCAGCGTTCCATTGAGGGATAGTATGTTCTTC.

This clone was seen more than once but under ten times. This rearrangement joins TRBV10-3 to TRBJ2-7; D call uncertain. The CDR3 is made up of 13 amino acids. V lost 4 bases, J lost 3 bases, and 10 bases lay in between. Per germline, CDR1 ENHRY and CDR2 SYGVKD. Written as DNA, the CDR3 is TGTGCCATCAGTGGATCTTTGAGCTACGAGCAGTACTTC. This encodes CAISGSLSYEQYF.

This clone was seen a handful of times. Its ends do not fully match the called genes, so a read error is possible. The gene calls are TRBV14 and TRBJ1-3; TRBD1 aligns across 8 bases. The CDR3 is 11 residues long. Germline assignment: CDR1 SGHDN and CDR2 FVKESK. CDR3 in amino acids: CASSPDRALHF. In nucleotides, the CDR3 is TGTGCCAGCAGCCCGGACAGGGCCCTCCATTTT.

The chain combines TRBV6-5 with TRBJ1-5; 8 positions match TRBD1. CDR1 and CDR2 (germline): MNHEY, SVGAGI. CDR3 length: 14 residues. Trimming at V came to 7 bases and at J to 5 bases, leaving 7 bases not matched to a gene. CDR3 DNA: TGTGCCAGCAATTGGGCAGGGGGCGATCAGCCCCAGCATTTT. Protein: CASNWAGGDQPQHF.

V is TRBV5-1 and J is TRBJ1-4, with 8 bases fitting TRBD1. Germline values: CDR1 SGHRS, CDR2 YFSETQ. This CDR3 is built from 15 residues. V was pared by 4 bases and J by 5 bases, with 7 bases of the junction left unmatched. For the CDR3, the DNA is TGCGCCAGCAGCGAGTTGGGACAGGTGAATGAAAAACTGTTTTTT. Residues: CASSELGQVNEKLFF.

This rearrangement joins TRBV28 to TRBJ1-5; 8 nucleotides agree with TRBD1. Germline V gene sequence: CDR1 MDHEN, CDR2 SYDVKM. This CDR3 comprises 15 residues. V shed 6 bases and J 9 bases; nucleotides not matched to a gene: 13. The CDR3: CASSPTQDRAGPQHF. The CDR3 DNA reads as TGTGCCAGCAGCCCTACCCAGGACAGGGCTGGGCCCCAGCATTTT.

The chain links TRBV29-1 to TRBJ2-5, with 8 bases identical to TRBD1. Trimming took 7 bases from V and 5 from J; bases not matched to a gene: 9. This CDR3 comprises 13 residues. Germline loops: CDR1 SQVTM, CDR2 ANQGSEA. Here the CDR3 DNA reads TGCAGCGCCTACTGGACAGGGCGGGAGACCCAGTACTTC. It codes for CSAYWTGRETQYF. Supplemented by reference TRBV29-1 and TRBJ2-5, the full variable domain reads SAVISQKPSRDICQRGTSLTIQCQVDSQVTMMFWYRQQPGQSLTLIATANQGSEATYESGFVIDKFPISRPNLTFSTLTVSNMSPEDSSIYLCSAYWTGRETQYFGPGTRLLVL.